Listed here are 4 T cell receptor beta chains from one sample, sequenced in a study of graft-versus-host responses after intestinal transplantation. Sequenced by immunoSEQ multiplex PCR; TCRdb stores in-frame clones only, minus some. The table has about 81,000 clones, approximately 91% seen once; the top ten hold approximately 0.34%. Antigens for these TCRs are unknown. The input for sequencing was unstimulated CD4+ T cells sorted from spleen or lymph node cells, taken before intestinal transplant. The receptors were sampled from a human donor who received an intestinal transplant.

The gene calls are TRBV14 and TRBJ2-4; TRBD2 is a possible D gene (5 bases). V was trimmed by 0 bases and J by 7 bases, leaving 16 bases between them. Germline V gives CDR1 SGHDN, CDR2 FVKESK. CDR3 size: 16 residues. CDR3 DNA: TGTGCCAGCAGCCAAGATGGGCGGGTGCGAGGTAACATTCAGTACTTC. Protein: CASSQDGRVRGNIQYF.

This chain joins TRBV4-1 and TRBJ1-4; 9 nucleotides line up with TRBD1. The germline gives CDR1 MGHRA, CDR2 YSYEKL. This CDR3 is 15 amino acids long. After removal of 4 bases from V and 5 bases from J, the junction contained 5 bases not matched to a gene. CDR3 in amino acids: CASSLSGTGNEKLFF. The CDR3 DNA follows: TGCGCCAGCAGCCTTTCCGGGACAGGGAATGAAAAACTGTTTTTT.

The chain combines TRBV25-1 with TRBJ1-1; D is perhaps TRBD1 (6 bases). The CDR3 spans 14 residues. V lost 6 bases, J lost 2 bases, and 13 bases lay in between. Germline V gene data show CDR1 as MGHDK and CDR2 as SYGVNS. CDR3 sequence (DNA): TGTGCCAGCAGGGAGACAGGTGTTAACACTGAAGCTTTCTTT. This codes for CASRETGVNTEAFF.

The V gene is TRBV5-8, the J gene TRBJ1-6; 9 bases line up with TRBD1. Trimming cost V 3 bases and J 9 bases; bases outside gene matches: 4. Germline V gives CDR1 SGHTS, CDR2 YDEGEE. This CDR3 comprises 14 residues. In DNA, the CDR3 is TGTGCCAGCAGCTCGACAGGGGGGATTTCACCCCTCCACTTT. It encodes CASSSTGGISPLHF.